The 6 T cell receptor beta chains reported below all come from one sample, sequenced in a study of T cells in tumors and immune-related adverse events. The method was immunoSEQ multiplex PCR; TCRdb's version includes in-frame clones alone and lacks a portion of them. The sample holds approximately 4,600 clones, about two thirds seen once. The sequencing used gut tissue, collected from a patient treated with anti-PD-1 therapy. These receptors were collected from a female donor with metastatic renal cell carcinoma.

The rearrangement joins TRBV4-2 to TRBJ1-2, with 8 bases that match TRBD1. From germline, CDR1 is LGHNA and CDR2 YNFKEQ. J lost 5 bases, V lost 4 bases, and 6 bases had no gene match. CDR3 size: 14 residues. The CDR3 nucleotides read TGTGCCAGCAGCCGGGGACAGGAGGAATATGGCTACACCTTC. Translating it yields CASSRGQEEYGYTF.

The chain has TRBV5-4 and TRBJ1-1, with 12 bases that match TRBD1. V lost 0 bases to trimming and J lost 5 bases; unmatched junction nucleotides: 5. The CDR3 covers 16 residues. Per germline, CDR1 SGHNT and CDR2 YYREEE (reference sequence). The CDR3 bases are TGTGCCAGCAGCTTGGCGGGACAGGGGGCTCGGACTGAAGCTTTCTTT. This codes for CASSLAGQGARTEAFF.

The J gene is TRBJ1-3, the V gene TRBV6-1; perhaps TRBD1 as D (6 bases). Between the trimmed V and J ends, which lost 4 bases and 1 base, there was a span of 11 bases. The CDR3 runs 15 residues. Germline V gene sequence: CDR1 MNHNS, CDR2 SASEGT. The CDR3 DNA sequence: TGTGCCAGCAGTGGGCAGCAGGGGTCTGGAAACACCATATATTTT. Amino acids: CASSGQQGSGNTIYF.

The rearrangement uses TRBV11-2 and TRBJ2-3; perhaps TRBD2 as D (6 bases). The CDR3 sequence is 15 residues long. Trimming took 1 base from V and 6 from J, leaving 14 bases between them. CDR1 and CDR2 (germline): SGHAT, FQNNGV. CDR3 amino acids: CASSLGAGPGDTQYF. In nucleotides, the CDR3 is TGTGCCAGCAGCTTAGGGGCGGGGCCAGGGGATACGCAGTATTTT.

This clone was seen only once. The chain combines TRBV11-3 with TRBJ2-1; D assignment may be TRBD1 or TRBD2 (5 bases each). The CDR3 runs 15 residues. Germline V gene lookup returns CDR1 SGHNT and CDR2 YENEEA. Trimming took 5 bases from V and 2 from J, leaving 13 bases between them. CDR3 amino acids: CASSPRDGPYNEQFF. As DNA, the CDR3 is TGTGCCAGCAGCCCCCGGGACGGACCCTACAATGAGCAGTTCTTC.

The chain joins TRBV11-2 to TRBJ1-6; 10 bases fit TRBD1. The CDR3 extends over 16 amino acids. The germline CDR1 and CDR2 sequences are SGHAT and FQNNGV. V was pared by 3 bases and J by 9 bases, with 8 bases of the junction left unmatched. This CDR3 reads CASSFSSGTGASPLHF. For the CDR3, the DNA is TGTGCCAGCAGCTTTTCGTCGGGGACAGGGGCTTCACCCCTCCACTTT.